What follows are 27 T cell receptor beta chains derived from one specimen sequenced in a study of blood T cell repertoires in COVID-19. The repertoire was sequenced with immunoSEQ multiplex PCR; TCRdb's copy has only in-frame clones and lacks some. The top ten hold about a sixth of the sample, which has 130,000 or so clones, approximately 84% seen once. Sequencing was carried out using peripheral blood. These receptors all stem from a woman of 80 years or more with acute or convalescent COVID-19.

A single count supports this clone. CDR3 protein: CASSQEGHSNQPQHF. The DNA for the CDR3 is TGTGCCAGCAGCCAAGAGGGGCACAGCAATCAGCCCCAGCATTTT. The chain combines TRBV4-2 with TRBJ1-5, with D perhaps matching TRBD1 (5 bases). The CDR3 runs 15 residues. Germline V lookup: CDR1 LGHNA, CDR2 YNFKEQ. Trimming removed 0 bases from V and 1 base from J, with 7 bases in between.

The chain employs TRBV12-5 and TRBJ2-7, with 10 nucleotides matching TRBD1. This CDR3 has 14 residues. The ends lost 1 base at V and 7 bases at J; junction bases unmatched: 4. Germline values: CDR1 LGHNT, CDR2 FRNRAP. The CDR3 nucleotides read TGTGCTAGTGGTTTGGGACAGGGGGCGCAGGAGCAGTACTTC. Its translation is CASGLGQGAQEQYF. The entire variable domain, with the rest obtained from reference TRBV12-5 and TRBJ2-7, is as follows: DARVTQTPRHKVTEMGQEVTMRCQPILGHNTVFWYRQTMMQGLELLAYFRNRAPLDDSGMPKDRFSAEMPDATLATLKIQPSEPRDSAVYFCASGLGQGAQEQYFGPGTRLTVT.

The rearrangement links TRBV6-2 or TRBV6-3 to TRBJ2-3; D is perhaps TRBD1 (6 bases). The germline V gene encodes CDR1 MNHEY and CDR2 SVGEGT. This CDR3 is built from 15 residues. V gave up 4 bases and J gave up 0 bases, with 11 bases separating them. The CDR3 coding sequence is TGTGCCAGCAGTTTATTAGGGGGAAGCACAGATACGCAGTATTTT. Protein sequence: CASSLLGGSTDTQYF.

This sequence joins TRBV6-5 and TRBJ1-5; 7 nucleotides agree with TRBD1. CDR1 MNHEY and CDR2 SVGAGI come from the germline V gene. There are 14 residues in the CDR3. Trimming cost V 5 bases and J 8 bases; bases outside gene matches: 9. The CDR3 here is CASSPLDRDKPQHF. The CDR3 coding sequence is TGTGCCAGCAGTCCCCTCGACAGGGATAAGCCCCAGCATTTT.

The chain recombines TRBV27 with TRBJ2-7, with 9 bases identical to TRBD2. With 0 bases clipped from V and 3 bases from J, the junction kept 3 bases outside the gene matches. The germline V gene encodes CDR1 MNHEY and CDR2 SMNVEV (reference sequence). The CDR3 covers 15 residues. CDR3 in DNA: TGTGCCAGCAGTTTATCGGCGACTAGCGGCTACGAGCAGTACTTC. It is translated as CASSLSATSGYEQYF.

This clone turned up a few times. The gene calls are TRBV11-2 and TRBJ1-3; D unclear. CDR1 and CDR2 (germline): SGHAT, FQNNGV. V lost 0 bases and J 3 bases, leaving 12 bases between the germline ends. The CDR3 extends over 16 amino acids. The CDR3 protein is CASSLDRPGNGNTIYF. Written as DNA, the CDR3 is TGTGCCAGCAGCTTAGATAGGCCGGGGAATGGAAACACCATATATTTT. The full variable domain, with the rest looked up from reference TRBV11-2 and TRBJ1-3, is EAGVAQSPRYKIIEKRQSVAFWCNPISGHATLYWYQQILGQGPKLLIQFQNNGVVDDSQLPKDRFSAERLKGVDSTLKIQPAKLEDSAVYLCASSLDRPGNGNTIYFGEGSWLTVV.

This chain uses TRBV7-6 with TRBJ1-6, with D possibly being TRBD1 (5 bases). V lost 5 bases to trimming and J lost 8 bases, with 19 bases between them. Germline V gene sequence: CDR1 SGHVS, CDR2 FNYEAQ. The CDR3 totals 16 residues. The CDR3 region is CASSEGWGGRDSPLHF. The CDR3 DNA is TGTGCCAGCAGCGAAGGGTGGGGGGGTCGTGATTCACCCCTCCACTTT.

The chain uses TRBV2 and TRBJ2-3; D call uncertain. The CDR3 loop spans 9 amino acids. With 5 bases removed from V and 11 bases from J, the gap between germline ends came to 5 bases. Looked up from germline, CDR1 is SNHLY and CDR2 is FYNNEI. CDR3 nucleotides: TGTGCCAGCAGTCCCGGGCAGTATTTT. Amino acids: CASSPGQYF. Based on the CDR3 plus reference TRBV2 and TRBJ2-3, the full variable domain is EPEVTQTPSHQVTQMGQEVILRCVPISNHLYFYWYRQILGQKVEFLVSFYNNEISEKSEIFDDQFSVERPDGSNFTLKIRSTKLEDSAMYFCASSPGQYFGPGTRLTVL.

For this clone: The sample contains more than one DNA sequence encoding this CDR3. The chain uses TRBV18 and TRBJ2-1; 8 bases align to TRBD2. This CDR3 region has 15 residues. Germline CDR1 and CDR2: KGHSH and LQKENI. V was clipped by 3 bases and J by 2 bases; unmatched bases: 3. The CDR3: CASSPPGLAYNEQFF. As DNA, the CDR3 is TGTGCCAGCTCACCGCCGGGACTAGCCTACAATGAGCAGTTCTTC. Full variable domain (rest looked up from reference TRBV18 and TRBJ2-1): NAGVMQNPRHLVRRRGQEARLRCSPMKGHSHVYWYRQLPEEGLKFMVYLQKENIIDESGMPKERFSAEFPKEGPSILRIQQVVRGDSAAYFCASSPPGLAYNEQFFGPGTRLTVL.

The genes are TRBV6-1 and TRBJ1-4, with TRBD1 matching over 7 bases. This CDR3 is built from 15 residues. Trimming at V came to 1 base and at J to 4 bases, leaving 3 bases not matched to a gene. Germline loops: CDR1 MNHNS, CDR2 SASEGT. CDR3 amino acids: CASSEGTGGNEKLFF. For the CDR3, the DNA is TGTGCCAGCAGTGAAGGGACAGGTGGTAATGAAAAACTGTTTTTT.

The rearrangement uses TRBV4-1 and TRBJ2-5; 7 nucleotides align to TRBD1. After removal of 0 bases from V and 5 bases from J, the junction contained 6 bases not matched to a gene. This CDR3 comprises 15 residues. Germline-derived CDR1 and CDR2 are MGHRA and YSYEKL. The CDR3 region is CASSQERDSWETQYF. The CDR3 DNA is TGCGCCAGCAGCCAAGAAAGGGACAGTTGGGAGACCCAGTACTTC.

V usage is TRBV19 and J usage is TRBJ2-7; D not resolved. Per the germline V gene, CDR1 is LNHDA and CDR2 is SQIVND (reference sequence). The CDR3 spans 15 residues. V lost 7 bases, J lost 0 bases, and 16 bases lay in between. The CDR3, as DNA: TGTGCCAGTACAAGAACTATTGCCACCTCCTACGAGCAGTACTTC. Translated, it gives CASTRTIATSYEQYF. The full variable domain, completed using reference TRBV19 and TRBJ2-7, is DGGITQSPKYLFRKEGQNVTLSCEQNLNHDAMYWYRQDPGQGLRLIYYSQIVNDFQKGDIAEGYSVSREKKESFPLTVTSAQKNPTAFYLCASTRTIATSYEQYFGPGTRLTVT.

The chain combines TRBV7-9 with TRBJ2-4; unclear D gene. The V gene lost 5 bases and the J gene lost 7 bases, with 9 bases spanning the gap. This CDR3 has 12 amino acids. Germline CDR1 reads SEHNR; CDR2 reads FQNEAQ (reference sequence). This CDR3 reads CASSGLGNIQYF. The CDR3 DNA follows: TGTGCCAGCAGCGGGCTCGGTAACATTCAGTACTTC.

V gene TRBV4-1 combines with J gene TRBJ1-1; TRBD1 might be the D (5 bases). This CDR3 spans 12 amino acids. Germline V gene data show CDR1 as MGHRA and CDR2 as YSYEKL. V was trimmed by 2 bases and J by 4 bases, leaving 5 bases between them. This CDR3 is CASSQRGTEAFF. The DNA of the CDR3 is TGCGCCAGCAGCCAAAGGGGCACTGAAGCTTTCTTT.

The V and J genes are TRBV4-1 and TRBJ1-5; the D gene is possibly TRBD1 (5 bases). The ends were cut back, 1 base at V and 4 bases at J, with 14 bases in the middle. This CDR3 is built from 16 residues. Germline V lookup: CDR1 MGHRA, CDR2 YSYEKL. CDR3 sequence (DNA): TGCGCCAGCAGCCAAGGTCTTCCAGGGTCAAATCAGCCCCAGCATTTT. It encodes CASSQGLPGSNQPQHF.

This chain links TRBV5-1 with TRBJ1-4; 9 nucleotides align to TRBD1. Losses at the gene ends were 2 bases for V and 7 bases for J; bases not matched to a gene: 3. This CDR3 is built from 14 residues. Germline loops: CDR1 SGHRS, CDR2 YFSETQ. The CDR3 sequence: CASSLQGASEKLFF. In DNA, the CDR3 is TGCGCCAGCAGCTTACAGGGGGCAAGTGAAAAACTGTTTTTT.

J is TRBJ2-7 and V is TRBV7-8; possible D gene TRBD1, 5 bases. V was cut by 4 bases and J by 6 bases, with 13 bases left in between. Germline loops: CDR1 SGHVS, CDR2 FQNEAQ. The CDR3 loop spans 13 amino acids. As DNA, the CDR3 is TGTGCCAGCAGCTCATCAGGGTCTGGCGAGCAGTACTTC. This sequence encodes CASSSSGSGEQYF.

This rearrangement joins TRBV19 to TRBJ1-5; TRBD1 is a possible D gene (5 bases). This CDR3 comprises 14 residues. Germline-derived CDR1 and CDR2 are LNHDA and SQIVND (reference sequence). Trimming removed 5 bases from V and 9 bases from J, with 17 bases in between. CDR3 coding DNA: TGTGCCAGTAGTCCCGGACCCCAGGGCGGGCCCCAGCATTTT. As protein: CASSPGPQGGPQHF.

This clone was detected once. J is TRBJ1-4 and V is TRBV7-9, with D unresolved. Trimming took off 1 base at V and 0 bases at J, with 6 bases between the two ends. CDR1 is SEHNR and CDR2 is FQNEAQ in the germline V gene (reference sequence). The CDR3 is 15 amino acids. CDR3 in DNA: TGTGCCAGCAGCTTAGATACAGCAACTAATGAAAAACTGTTTTTT. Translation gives CASSLDTATNEKLFF.

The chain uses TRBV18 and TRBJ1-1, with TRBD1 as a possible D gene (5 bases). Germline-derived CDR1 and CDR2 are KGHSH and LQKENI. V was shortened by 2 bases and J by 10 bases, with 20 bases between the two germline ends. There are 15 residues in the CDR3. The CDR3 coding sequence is TGTGCCAGCTCACCAGACACGGTGGGGCCGTTGGGAGCTTTCTTT. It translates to CASSPDTVGPLGAFF.

The CDR3 is CASSHRLRQAFF. CDR3 bases: TGTGCCAGCAGCCACAGGCTAAGGCAAGCTTTCTTT. V and J are TRBV5-8 and TRBJ1-1; tentatively, D is TRBD1 (5 bases). Trimming stripped 4 bases from V and 9 bases from J, with 13 bases between. The CDR3 is made up of 12 amino acids. Looked up from germline, CDR1 is SGHTS and CDR2 is YDEGEE.

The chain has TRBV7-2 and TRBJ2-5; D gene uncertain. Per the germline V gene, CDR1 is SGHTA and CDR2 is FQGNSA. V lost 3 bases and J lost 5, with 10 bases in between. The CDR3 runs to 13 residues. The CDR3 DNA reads TGTGCCAGCAGCTTGGAATGGCGGGAGACCCAGTACTTC. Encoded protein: CASSLEWRETQYF.

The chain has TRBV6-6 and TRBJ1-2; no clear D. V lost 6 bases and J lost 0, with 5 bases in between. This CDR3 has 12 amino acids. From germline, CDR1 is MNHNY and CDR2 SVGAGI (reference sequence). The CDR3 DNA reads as TGTGCCAGCAGACAAGCTAACTATGGCTACACCTTC. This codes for CASRQANYGYTF.

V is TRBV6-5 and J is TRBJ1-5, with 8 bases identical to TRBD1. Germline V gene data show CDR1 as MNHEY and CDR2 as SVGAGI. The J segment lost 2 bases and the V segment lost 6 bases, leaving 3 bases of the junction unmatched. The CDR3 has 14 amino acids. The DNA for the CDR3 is TGTGCCAGCAGGCCGACAGGGGGCAATCAGCCCCAGCATTTT. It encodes CASRPTGGNQPQHF.

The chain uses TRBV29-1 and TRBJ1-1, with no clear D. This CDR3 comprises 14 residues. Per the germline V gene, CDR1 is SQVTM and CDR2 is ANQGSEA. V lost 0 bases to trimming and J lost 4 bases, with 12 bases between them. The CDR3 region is CSVEDTGLGTEAFF. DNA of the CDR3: TGCAGCGTTGAAGATACGGGTCTGGGCACTGAAGCTTTCTTT.

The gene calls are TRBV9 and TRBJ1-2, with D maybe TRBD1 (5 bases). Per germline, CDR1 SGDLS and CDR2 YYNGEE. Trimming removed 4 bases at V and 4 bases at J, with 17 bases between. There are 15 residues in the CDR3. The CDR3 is CASSKGLQAAYGYTF. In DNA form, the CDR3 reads TGTGCCAGCAGCAAGGGCCTACAGGCCGCCTATGGCTACACCTTC.

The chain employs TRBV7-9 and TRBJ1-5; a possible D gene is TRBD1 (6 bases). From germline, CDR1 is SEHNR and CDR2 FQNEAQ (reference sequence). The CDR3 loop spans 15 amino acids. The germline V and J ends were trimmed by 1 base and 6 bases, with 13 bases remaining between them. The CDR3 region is CASSLGLGASQPQHF. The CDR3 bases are TGTGCCAGCAGCTTAGGTCTGGGGGCCAGTCAGCCCCAGCATTTT.